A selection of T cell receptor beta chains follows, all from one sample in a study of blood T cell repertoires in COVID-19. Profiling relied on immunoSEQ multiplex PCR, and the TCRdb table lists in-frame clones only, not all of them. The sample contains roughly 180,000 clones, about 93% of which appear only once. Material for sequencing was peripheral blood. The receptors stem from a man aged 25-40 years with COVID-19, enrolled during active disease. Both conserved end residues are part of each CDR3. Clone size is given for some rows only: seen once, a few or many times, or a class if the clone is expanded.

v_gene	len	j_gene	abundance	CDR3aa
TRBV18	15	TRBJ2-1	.	CASSSGTAGYNEQFF
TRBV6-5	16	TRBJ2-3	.	CASSYLAGGSTDTQYF
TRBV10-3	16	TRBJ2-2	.	CAISIKASGETGELFF
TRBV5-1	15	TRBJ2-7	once	CASSSGDTVSYEQYF
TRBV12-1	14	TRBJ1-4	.	CASSTGQGCEKLFF
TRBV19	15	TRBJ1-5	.	CASKGGTGRNQPQHF
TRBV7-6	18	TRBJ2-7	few	CASSRGPTPGQASYEQYF
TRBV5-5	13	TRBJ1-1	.	CASSLGQITEAFF
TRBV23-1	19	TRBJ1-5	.	CASSHRQTTGEWRNQPQHF
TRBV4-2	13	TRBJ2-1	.	CASSQELAGGPFF
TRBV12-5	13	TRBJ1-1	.	CASGFGENTEAFF